A single sample gave rise to the 27 T cell receptor beta chains below, sequenced in a study of T cells expressing NK-cell markers. TCRdb re-called the 5' RACE reads; every CDR3 protein appears as one record, without DNA. The sample table sets out roughly 430,000 distinct CDR3 sequences. The sample was blood T cells: a sorted CD56 or NKG2C T cell subset, CD4+ or CD8+ T cells, or bulk PBMC T cells (not recorded which). These receptors were obtained from a woman between 18 and 69 years old in good health.

The chain uses TRBV20-1 and TRBJ1-5; TCRdb gives TRBD1 as the D gene, but with no DNA this cannot be confirmed. The CDR3 is 13 residues long. Germline CDR1 DFQATT, CDR2 SNEGSKA (reference sequence). The CDR3 here is CSAREVGDQPQHF.

V and J are TRBV5-1 and TRBJ2-2; absent DNA, TCRdb's TRBD1 call cannot be checked. The CDR3 covers 16 residues. Looked up from germline, CDR1 is SGHRS and CDR2 is YFSETQ. The CDR3 here is CASSGPGGAGTGELFF.

This sequence joins TRBV12-3 or TRBV12-4 and TRBJ1-4. The CDR3 has 12 amino acids. The CDR3 is CASSLRRGKLFF.

The rearrangement joins TRBV29-1 to TRBJ2-7; the D call from TCRdb, TRBD1, cannot be confirmed without DNA. The CDR3 extends over 16 amino acids. Germline V gene lookup returns CDR1 SQVTM and CDR2 ANQGSEA. This chain's CDR3 is CSVSHSRGTGYYEQYF.

This chain links TRBV7-2 with TRBJ1-5; absent DNA, TCRdb's TRBD1 call cannot be checked. CDR1 SGHTA and CDR2 FQGNSA come from the germline V gene. The CDR3 runs 15 residues. CDR3 protein: CASSQRQVSNQPQHF. Looking up the rest from reference TRBV7-2 and TRBJ1-5 gives the full variable domain: GAGVSQSPSNKVTEKGKDVELRCDPISGHTALYWYRQSLGQGLEFLIYFQGNSAPDKSGLPSDRFSAERTGGSVSTLTIQRTQQEDSAVYLCASSQRQVSNQPQHFGDGTRLSIL.

The chain is built from TRBV5-6 and TRBJ2-7. Germline assignment: CDR1 SGHDT and CDR2 YYEEEE. CDR3 size: 16 residues. This CDR3 is CASNSKRSGRSYEQYF. The full variable domain, in which reference TRBV5-6 and TRBJ2-7 provide the parts outside the CDR3, is DAGVTQSPTHLIKTRGQQVTLRCSPKSGHDTVSWYQQALGQGPQFIFQYYEEEERQRGNFPDRFSGHQFPNYSSELNVNALLLGDSALYLCASNSKRSGRSYEQYFGPGTRLTVT.

This CDR3 is CASSQRGPDTQYF. The chain couples TRBV4-1 to TRBJ2-3. The CDR3 extends over 13 amino acids. Germline lookup yields CDR1 MGHRA and CDR2 YSYEKL.

The V call is TRBV12-3 or TRBV12-4, the J call TRBJ2-2. This CDR3 region has 13 residues. The CDR3 protein is CASSFKLIGELFF.

The chain carries TRBV7-2 and TRBJ2-1; TCRdb's D call of TRBD2 is untestable without DNA. Looked up from germline, CDR1 is SGHTA and CDR2 is FQGNSA. The CDR3 is 16 amino acids. The CDR3 here is CASSLALAGRGDEQFF.

The genes are TRBV7-2 and TRBJ2-7; TCRdb returns TRBD1, unconfirmable since there is no DNA. The germline gives CDR1 SGHTA, CDR2 FQGNSA. The CDR3 consists of 14 residues. The CDR3 loop is CASSLIAGDAEQYF. The entire variable domain, with the rest obtained from reference TRBV7-2 and TRBJ2-7, is as follows: GAGVSQSPSNKVTEKGKDVELRCDPISGHTALYWYRQSLGQGLEFLIYFQGNSAPDKSGLPSDRFSAERTGGSVSTLTIQRTQQEDSAVYLCASSLIAGDAEQYFGPGTRLTVT.

J is TRBJ2-2 and V is TRBV12-3 or TRBV12-4; the TCRdb call, TRBD1, lacks DNA for checking. The CDR3 has 16 amino acids. CDR3: CASSSTVPGRPGELFF.

The chain employs TRBV7-2 and TRBJ1-2; lacking DNA, the TRBD1 call made by TCRdb goes unchecked. Germline CDR1 reads SGHTA; CDR2 reads FQGNSA. The CDR3 extends over 15 amino acids. The CDR3: CASSLDFGGAGGYTF.

This chain uses TRBV6-4 with TRBJ2-3; TCRdb calls TRBD2, which cannot be checked without DNA. The germline V gene has CDR1 MRHNA and CDR2 SNTAGT. This CDR3 is built from 16 residues. This chain's CDR3 is CASSDSEEGGYHTQYF.

The V gene is TRBV29-1, the J gene TRBJ1-1. This CDR3 contains 12 residues. The germline gives CDR1 SQVTM, CDR2 ANQGSEA. Here the CDR3 reads CSVSKTGTEAFF.

CDR3 protein: CASSSRGLRRGKETQYF. This chain uses TRBV28 with TRBJ2-5; TCRdb picks TRBD2, but there is no DNA to check that call. The germline CDR1 and CDR2 sequences are MDHEN and SYDVKM. This CDR3 is 17 amino acids long.

The chain employs TRBV6-2 or TRBV6-3 and TRBJ2-2; TCRdb selects TRBD1, and the lack of DNA leaves this call unchecked. In germline, CDR1 is MNHEY, CDR2 SVGEGT. The CDR3 is 15 residues long. The CDR3: CASSPSGVSTGELFF.

The chain uses TRBV6-1 and TRBJ2-5; TCRdb picks TRBD2, but there is no DNA to check that call. In germline, CDR1 is MNHNS, CDR2 SASEGT. This CDR3 contains 17 residues. The CDR3 loop is CASRPLLFQREKETQYF.

The chain carries TRBV12-3 or TRBV12-4 and TRBJ1-6; checking the TCRdb D call of TRBD1 is not possible without DNA. The CDR3 extends over 12 amino acids. CDR3 sequence: CASSPQGWSLHF.

The J gene is TRBJ1-2, the V gene TRBV29-1; lacking DNA, the TRBD1 call made by TCRdb goes unchecked. The length of the CDR3 is 13 residues. Germline V gene data show CDR1 as SQVTM and CDR2 as ANQGSEA. CDR3: CSVEFPRAYGYTF.

The chain employs TRBV30 and TRBJ2-2; TCRdb's D call, TRBD1, is unchecked because there is no DNA. CDR3 length: 15 residues. CDR1 GTSNPN and CDR2 SVGIG come from the germline V gene (reference sequence). CDR3 in amino acids: CAWTQGLLGTGELFF.

This sequence joins TRBV18 and TRBJ2-7. This CDR3 is built from 14 residues. Germline lookup yields CDR1 KGHSH and CDR2 LQKENI. Here the CDR3 reads CASSLAADNYEQYF.

The chain couples TRBV19 to TRBJ2-2; the TRBD2 assignment by TCRdb is unverifiable without DNA. The CDR3 is 15 residues long. The germline CDR1 and CDR2 sequences are LNHDA and SQIVND (reference sequence). The CDR3: CASIPLAGNTGELFF.

The rearrangement links TRBV30 to TRBJ1-1; with no DNA, the TCRdb D assignment of TRBD1 cannot be verified. The germline V gene has CDR1 GTSNPN and CDR2 SVGIG (reference sequence). The CDR3 extends over 12 amino acids. The CDR3 loop is CAWADRHTEAFF.

This chain joins TRBV7-9 and TRBJ1-4. Germline-derived CDR1 and CDR2 are SEHNR and FQNEAQ (reference sequence). This CDR3 is built from 14 residues. This chain's CDR3 is CASSPRILNEKLFF.

The chain has TRBV29-1 and TRBJ2-5; absent DNA, TCRdb's TRBD2 call cannot be checked. CDR1 is SQVTM, CDR2 ANQGSEA, per germline. CDR3 size: 15 residues. This CDR3 is CSAGTSGRYQETQYF.

V gene TRBV6-5 combines with J gene TRBJ2-1; TCRdb's D call, TRBD1, is unchecked because there is no DNA. CDR3 length equals 15 residues. CDR1 MNHEY and CDR2 SVGAGI come from the germline V gene. CDR3 sequence reads: CASSSRRAGNNEQFF.

The CDR3: CASSLAWTNPNGAFF. The V call is TRBV7-9, the J call TRBJ1-1. CDR3 length equals 15 residues. Per the germline V gene, CDR1 is SEHNR and CDR2 is FQNEAQ (reference sequence).